These 2 T cell receptor beta chains originate from one sample sequenced in a study of lymphopenia after photon versus proton radiotherapy. The assay was immunoSEQ multiplex PCR, and TCRdb's table has in-frame clones only and misses some. The sample comprises some 27,000 clones, around 82% of which are singletons, and around 30% rests with the top ten. Sample: peripheral blood, taken from a patient treated with photon-based radiotherapy. The receptors were gathered from a man aged 50 to 60 with gastric cancer.

This clone was observed many times. This rearrangement joins TRBV18 to TRBJ1-6; 9 bases map to TRBD1. CDR1 and CDR2 (germline): KGHSH, LQKENI. This CDR3 is built from 16 residues. V shed 1 base, J shed 9 bases, and the junction held 7 bases outside the gene matches. The CDR3 loop reads CASSPLSDRGSSPLHF. The CDR3 nucleotides are TGTGCCAGCTCACCACTGTCTGACAGGGGGTCTTCACCCCTCCACTTT.

This clone was picked up a small number of times. This chain uses TRBV11-2 with TRBJ2-5; no reliable D call. Germline V lookup: CDR1 SGHAT, CDR2 FQNNGV. Trimming shortened V by 1 base and J by 4 bases, and 10 bases separated the two germline ends. CDR3 length: 14 residues. This CDR3 is CASSLGPSRETQYF. In DNA form, the CDR3 reads TGTGCCAGCAGCTTAGGTCCTTCCAGAGAGACCCAGTACTTC.